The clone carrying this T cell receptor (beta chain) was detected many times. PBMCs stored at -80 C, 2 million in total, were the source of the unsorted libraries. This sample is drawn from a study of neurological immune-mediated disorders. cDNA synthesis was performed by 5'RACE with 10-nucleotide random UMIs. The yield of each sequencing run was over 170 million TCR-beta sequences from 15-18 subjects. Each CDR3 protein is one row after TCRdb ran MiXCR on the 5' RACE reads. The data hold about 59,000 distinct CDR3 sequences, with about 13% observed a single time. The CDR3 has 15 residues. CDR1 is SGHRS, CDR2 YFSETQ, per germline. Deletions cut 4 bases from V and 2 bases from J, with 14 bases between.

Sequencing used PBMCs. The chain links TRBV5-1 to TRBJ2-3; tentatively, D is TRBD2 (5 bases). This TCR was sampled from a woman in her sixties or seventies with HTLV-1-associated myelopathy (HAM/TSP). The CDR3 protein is CASSDSSRPTDTQYF. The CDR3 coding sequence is TGCGCCAGCAGCGATTCTAGCAGACCCACAGATACGCAGTATTTT.